Following are 3 T cell receptor beta chains from one sample sequenced in a study of OX40 agonist ivuxolimab in advanced cancers. Here immunoSEQ multiplex PCR was the method, and the copy in TCRdb shows in-frame clones only, minus some. This table has over 60,000 clones, approximately 84% appearing once. Here the sequenced sample was CD4+ or CD8+ T cells sorted from blood, taken in a trial of the OX40 agonist ivuxolimab. These TCRs come from an adult with an advanced solid tumor such as melanoma, head and neck, liver or kidney cancer.

The chain has TRBV6-5 and TRBJ1-4; D gene uncertain. Germline V gene sequence: CDR1 MNHEY, CDR2 SVGAGI. V lost 6 bases, J lost 7 bases, and 15 bases lay in between. CDR3 length equals 14 residues. The CDR3: CASRGLFTSEKLFF. For the CDR3, the DNA is TGTGCCAGCAGAGGCCTATTTACCAGTGAAAAACTGTTTTTT.

The J gene is TRBJ2-3, the V gene TRBV5-1; D might be TRBD2 (5 bases). The CDR3 has 14 amino acids. Germline CDR1 is SGHRS and CDR2 is YFSETQ. The ends were cut back, 5 bases at V and 6 bases at J, with 16 bases in the middle. CDR3 residues: CASRFSGSTDTQYF. Written as DNA, the CDR3 is TGCGCCAGCAGGTTCTCGGGGTCCACCGATACGCAGTATTTT.

The chain is built from TRBV10-2 and TRBJ2-7; 7 bases match TRBD2. The CDR3 is 17 residues long. CDR1 is WSHSY and CDR2 is SAAADI in the germline V gene. Trimming removed 4 bases from V and 0 bases from J; junction bases left unmatched: 12. The DNA for the CDR3 is TGCGCCAGCAGTGCATCCCCGGGCGGGGGTTCCTCCTACGAGCAGTACTTC. Encoded protein: CASSASPGGGSSYEQYF.